Described below is a single T cell receptor beta chain sequence and its context. Its binding antigen is unknown. Base qualities were left out, and no much larger clone turns up one base away. This entry is derived from a study of blood T cell repertoires in COVID-19 (TCRdb year 2020). Context from the whole study: The collaborator samples originated in the United States, Italy and Spain and spanned the acute and convalescent phases of COVID-19. The prospective study material was composed of cDNA or gDNA derived from T cells, B-cell-depleted T cells, or PBMCs. The dataset comprised deeply sampled blood TCRbeta repertoires from subjects exposed to, actively infected with, or recovered from COVID-19. The repertoires were released in a freely available public database meant as a resource for research on the immune response to SARS-CoV-2. Samples were obtained from the ongoing ImmuneRACE study (first 160 participants) and from 1,254 subjects provided by 6 global collaborators. A de-identified subject ID, COVID-19 status, age in years and sex were almost always included in the sample metadata. Where available, HLA class I and class II types were obtained from metadata supplied by the sample provider rather than from assay-based typing. The paper as a whole reports these results and caveats: The quantity of clinical and demographic metadata differed by source and by participant and was supplied without curation.

CDR1 SGDLS and CDR2 YYNGEE were looked up in the germline V gene. The CDR3, cysteine through phenylalanine, is 14 amino acids long. Only CDR3 DNA is held: 42 bases, read in frame from base 1. Here V drops 3 bases and J drops 2 bases, and the junction holds 3 bases not matched to any gene. TCRbeta CDR3 regions were amplified from genomic DNA by means of the immunoSEQ Assay, a bias-controlled multiplex PCR. From the authors' description of their analysis: The number of nucleated cells in each sample was estimated from the amplification of reference gene primers within the assay. To quantify the absolute abundance of each unique TCRbeta CDR3 rearrangement, sequence reads were collapsed and filtered. Productive Simpson clonality was computed per sample as the square root of Simpson's diversity index over productive rearrangements. Not all clones reach the TCRdb copy of this immuneACCESS table, which keeps in-frame sequences only. Checked studies attribute under half of the gap to unresolved V genes and leave the rest unexplained. V and J calls and clone size are as listed in that table; D and trimming were resolved from the DNA. The sample yields 15,000 or so clones; approximately 83% were counted once. The ten most abundant clones make up roughly a sixth of the sample.

Collaborating institutions collected whole blood in K2EDTA tubes following their own protocols. For TCRbeta analysis, collaborator samples were shipped as frozen whole blood, as isolated PBMCs, or as DNA extracted from either sample type. The source material was peripheral blood. The receptor was derived from a human donor in a cohort sampled during active COVID-19. The V and J segments used are TRBV9 and TRBJ2-7, with TRBD1 matching 9 junction bases. CDR3 protein: CASSAGTGTYEQYF. The nucleotide sequence is TGTGCCAGCAGCGCTGGGACAGGGACCTACGAGCAGTACTTC.